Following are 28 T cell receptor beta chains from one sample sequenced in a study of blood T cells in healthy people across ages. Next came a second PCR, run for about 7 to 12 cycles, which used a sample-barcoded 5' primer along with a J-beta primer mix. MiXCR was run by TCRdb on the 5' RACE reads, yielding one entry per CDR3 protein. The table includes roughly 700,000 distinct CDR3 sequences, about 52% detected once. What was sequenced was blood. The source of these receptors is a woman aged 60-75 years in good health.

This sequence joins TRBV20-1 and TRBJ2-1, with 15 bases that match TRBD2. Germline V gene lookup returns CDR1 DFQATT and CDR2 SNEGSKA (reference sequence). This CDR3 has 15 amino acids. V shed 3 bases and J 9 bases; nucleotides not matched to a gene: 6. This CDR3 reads CSARARTSGGVEQFF. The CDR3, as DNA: TGCAGTGCTAGGGCAAGGACTAGCGGGGGGGTTGAGCAGTTCTTC.

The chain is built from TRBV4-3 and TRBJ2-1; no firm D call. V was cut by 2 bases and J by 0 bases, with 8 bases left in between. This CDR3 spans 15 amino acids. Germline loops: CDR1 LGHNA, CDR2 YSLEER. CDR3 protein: CASSQLGFSYNEQFF. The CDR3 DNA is TGCGCCAGCAGCCAATTAGGATTCTCCTACAATGAGCAGTTCTTC.

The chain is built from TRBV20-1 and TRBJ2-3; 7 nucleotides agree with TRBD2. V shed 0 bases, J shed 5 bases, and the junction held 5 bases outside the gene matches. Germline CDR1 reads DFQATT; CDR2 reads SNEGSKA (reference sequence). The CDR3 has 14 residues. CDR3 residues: CSARDTLAGDTQYF. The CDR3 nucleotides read TGCAGTGCTAGAGATACCTTAGCGGGAGATACGCAGTATTTT.

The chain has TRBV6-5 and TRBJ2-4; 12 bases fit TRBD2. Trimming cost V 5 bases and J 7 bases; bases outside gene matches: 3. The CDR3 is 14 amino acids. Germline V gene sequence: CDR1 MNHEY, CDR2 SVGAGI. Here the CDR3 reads CASSRTSGRNIQYF. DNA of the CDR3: TGTGCCAGCAGTCGAACTAGCGGGAGGAACATTCAGTACTTC.

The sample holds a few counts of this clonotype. The CDR3 sequence: CASEAMGQGIGYTF. CDR3 DNA sequence: TGTGCCAGCGAGGCAATGGGACAGGGTATCGGCTACACCTTC. This rearrangement joins TRBV7-2 to TRBJ1-2; 9 bases map to TRBD1. CDR3 length equals 14 residues. The V gene's germline CDR1 is SGHTA and CDR2 FQGNSA. After removal of 8 bases from V and 8 bases from J, the junction contained 12 bases not matched to a gene.

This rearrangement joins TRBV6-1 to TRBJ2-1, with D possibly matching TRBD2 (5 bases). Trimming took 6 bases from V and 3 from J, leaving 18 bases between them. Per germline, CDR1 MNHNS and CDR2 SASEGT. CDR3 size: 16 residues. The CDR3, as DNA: TGTGCCAGCAGACCACTAAGAGGGAGTAGCTACAATGAGCAGTTCTTC. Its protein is CASRPLRGSSYNEQFF.

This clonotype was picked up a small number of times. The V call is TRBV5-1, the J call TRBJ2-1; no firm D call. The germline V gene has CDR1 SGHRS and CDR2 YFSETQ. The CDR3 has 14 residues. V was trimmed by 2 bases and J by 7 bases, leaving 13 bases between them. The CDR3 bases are TGCGCCAGCAGCTTCCAGCCAACAGAGAATGAGCAGTTCTTC. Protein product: CASSFQPTENEQFF.

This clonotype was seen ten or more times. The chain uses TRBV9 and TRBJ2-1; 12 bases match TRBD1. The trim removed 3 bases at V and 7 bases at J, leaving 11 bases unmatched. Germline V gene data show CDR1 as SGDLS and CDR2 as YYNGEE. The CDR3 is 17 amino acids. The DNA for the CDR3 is TGTGCCAGCAGCGAGAGAGGGGACAGGGGGCTGATAAATGAGCAGTTCTTC. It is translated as CASSERGDRGLINEQFF. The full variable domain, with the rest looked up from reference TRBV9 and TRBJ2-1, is DSGVTQTPKHLITATGQRVTLRCSPRSGDLSVYWYQQSLDQGLQFLIQYYNGEERAKGNILERFSAQQFPDLHSELNLSSLELGDSALYFCASSERGDRGLINEQFFGPGTRLTVL.

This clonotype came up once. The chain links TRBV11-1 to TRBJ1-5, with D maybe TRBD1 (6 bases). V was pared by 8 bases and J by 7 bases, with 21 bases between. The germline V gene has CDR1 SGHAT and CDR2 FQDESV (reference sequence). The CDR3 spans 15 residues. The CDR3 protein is CASFQARGARQPQHF. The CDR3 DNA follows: TGTGCCAGCTTCCAAGCACGGGGGGCGAGGCAGCCCCAGCATTTT.

CDR3 in amino acids: CASGLFSGEQFF. CDR3 sequence (DNA): TGTGCTAGTGGTTTGTTTAGCGGCGAGCAGTTCTTC. The gene calls are TRBV12-5 and TRBJ2-1, with D possibly being TRBD2 (6 bases). The CDR3 length is 12 residues. CDR1 is LGHNT and CDR2 is FRNRAP in the germline V gene. Trimming removed 2 bases at V and 10 bases at J, with 9 bases between.

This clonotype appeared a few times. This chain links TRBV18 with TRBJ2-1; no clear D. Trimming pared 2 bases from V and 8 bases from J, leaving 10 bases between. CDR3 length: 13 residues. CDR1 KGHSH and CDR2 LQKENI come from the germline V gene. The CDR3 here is CASSPGPGDEQFF. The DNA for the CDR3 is TGTGCCAGCTCACCAGGGCCTGGAGATGAGCAGTTCTTC.

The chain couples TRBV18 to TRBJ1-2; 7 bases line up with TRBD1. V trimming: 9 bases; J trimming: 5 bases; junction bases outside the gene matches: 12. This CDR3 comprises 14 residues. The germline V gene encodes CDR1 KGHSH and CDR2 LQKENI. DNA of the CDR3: TGTGCCAGTGGGGGACAGCCAGGGATGTATGGCTACACCTTC. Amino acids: CASGGQPGMYGYTF.

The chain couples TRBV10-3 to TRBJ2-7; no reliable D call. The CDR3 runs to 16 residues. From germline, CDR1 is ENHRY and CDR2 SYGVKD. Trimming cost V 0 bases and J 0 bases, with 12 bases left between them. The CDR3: CAISESLGQDSYEQYF. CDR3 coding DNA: TGTGCCATCAGTGAGTCTTTGGGTCAGGACTCCTACGAGCAGTACTTC.

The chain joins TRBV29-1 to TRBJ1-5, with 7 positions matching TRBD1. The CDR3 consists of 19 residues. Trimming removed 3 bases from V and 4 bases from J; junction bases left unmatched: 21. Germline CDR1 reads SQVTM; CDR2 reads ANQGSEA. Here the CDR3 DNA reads TGCAGCGTTGATCCCCTCAACCCTCGACAGGGAAAGTGGAATCAGCCCCAGCATTTT. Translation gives CSVDPLNPRQGKWNQPQHF.

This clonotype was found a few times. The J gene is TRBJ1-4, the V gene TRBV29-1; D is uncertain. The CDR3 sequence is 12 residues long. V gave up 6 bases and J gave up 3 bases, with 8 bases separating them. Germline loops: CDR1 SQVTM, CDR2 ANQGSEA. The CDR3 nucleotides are TGCAGCGTCGAGGAAGCTAATGAAAAACTGTTTTTT. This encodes CSVEEANEKLFF.

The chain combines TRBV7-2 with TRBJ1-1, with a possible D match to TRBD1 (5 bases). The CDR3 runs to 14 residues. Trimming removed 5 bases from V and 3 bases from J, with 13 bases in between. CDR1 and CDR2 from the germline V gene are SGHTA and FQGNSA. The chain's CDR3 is CASSVSGGYTEAFF. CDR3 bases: TGTGCCAGCAGCGTAAGCGGGGGTTACACTGAAGCTTTCTTT.

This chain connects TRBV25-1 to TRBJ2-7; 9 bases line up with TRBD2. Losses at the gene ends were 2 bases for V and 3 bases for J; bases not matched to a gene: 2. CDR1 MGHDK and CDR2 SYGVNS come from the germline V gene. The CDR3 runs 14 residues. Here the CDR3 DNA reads TGTGCCAGCAGTGAAGGTAGCGGGAGCTACGAGCAGTACTTC. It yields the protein CASSEGSGSYEQYF.

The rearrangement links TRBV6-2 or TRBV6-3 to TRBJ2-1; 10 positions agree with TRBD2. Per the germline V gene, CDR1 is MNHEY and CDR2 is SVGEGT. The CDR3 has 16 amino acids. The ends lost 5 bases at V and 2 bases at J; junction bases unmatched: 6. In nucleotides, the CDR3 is TGTGCCAGCAGTGGACTAGCGGCCCAAACCTACAATGAGCAGTTCTTC. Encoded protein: CASSGLAAQTYNEQFF.

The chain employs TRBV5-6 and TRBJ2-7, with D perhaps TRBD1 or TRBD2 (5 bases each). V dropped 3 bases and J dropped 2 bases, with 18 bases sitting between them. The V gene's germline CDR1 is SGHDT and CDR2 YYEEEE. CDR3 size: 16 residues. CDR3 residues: CASSSGALASPYEQYF. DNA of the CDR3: TGTGCCAGCAGCTCCGGGGCATTAGCGTCTCCCTACGAGCAGTACTTC.

The CDR3 here is CASGLGLLGGEQFF. The DNA of the CDR3 is TGTGCCAGCGGCTTGGGTCTTCTCGGAGGTGAGCAGTTCTTC. The chain joins TRBV6-5 to TRBJ2-1, with a possible D match to TRBD2 (5 bases). Germline V lookup: CDR1 MNHEY, CDR2 SVGAGI. CDR3 length equals 14 residues. With 8 bases removed from V and 9 bases from J, the gap between germline ends came to 20 bases.

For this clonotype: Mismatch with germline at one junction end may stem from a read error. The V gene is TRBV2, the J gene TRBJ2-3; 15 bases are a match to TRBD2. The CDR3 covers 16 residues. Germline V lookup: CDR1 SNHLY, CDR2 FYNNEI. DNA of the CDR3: TGTGCCAGCAGGGGACTAGCGGGGGGAACCACAAATACGCAGTATTTT. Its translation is CASRGLAGGTTNTQYF.

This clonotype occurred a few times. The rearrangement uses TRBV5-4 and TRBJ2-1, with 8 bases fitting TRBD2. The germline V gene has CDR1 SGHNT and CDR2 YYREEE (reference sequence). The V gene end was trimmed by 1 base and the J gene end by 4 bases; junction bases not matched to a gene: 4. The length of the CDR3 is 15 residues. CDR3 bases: TGTGCCAGCAGCTTGTCACTAGCGGTATACAATGAGCAGTTCTTC. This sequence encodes CASSLSLAVYNEQFF.

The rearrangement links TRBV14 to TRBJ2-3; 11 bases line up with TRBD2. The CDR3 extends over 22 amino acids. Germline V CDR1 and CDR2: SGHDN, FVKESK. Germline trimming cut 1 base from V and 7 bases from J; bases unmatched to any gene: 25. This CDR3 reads CASSQAYTRLAGYLGRLNTQYF. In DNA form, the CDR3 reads TGTGCCAGCAGCCAAGCATATACCAGACTAGCGGGATACCTCGGGAGACTGAATACGCAGTATTTT.

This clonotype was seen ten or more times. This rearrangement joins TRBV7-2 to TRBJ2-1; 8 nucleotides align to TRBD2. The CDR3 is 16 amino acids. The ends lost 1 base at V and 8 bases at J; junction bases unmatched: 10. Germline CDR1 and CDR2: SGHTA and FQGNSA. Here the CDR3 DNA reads TGTGCCAGCAGCTTAGAACTAGCGGTGGCTGGGTATGAGCAGTTCTTC. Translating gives CASSLELAVAGYEQFF.

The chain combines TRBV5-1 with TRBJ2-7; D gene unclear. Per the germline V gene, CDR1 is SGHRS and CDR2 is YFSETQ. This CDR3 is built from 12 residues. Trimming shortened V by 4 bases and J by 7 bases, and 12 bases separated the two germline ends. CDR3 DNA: TGCGCCAGCAGCCCGGCGAAGGGAGAGCAGTACTTC. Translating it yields CASSPAKGEQYF.

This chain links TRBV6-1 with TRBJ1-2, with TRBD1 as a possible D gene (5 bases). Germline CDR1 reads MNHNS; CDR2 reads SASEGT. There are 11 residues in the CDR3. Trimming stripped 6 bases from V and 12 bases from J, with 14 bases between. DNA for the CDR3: TGTGCCAGCAGGGAAACAGGAACCCACACCTTC. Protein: CASRETGTHTF.

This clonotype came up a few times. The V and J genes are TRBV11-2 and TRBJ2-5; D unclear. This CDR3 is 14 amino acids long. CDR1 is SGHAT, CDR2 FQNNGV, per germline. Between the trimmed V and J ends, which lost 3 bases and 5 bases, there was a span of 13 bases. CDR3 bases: TGTGCCAGCAGCTTTGGCTCCCCGGTTGAGACCCAGTACTTC. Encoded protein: CASSFGSPVETQYF. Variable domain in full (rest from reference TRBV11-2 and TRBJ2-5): EAGVAQSPRYKIIEKRQSVAFWCNPISGHATLYWYQQILGQGPKLLIQFQNNGVVDDSQLPKDRFSAERLKGVDSTLKIQPAKLEDSAVYLCASSFGSPVETQYFGPGTRLLVL.

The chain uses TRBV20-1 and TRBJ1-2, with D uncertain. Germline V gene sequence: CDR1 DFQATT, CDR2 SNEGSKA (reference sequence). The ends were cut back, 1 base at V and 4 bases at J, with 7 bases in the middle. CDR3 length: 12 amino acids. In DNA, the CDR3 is TGCAGTGCTAGAGCCGGAGGCTATGGCTACACCTTC. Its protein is CSARAGGYGYTF.